The 29 T cell receptor beta chains listed next were all sequenced from one sample in a study of STAT3 mutations in large granular lymphocyte leukemia. Study conclusions and caveats: In T-cell large granular lymphocyte leukemia, about half of patients showed multiple immunodominant subclonotypes.

Their cognate antigens are unknown. This table comes from immunoSEQ multiplex PCR, and its TCRdb copy is limited to in-frame clones, with some not included. The table has about 3,100 clones, 68% seen once. Input material: peripheral blood mononuclear cells. The receptor set was obtained from a woman aged 40 to 50 with T-cell large granular lymphocyte leukemia. Some clones in this sample may be carry-over from other donors' samples.

The chain links TRBV6-5 to TRBJ2-7; 11 bases line up with TRBD2. V dropped 2 bases and J dropped 5; count of bases not matched to a gene: 8. The CDR3 covers 16 residues. CDR1 MNHEY and CDR2 SVGAGI come from the germline V gene. In DNA, the CDR3 is TGTGCCAGCAGTTACAAGGTAGCGGGGGGGAGGAACGAGCAGTACTTC. As protein: CASSYKVAGGRNEQYF.

Only a few counts were recorded for this clone. The CDR3 nucleotides are TGTGCCAGGTCGGGACTGACCTACGAGCAGTACTTC. Its protein product is CARSGLTYEQYF. The V gene is TRBV2, the J gene TRBJ2-7; the D gene is possibly TRBD2 (6 bases). The V and J ends lost 9 bases and 2 bases respectively, with 11 bases between them. Germline values: CDR1 SNHLY, CDR2 FYNNEI. This CDR3 contains 12 residues. Complete variable domain (other parts from reference TRBV2 and TRBJ2-7): EPEVTQTPSHQVTQMGQEVILRCVPISNHLYFYWYRQILGQKVEFLVSFYNNEISEKSEIFDDQFSVERPDGSNFTLKIRSTKLEDSAMYFCARSGLTYEQYFGPGTRLTVT.

This clone was detected once. The V gene is TRBV5-1, the J gene TRBJ2-7; 7 bases are a match to TRBD1. Germline CDR1 and CDR2: SGHRS and YFSETQ. This CDR3 spans 15 amino acids. V dropped 4 bases and J dropped 0; count of bases not matched to a gene: 7. The CDR3 nucleotides read TGCGCCAGCAGCCCCGGACAGGTCCTCTCCTACGAGCAGTACTTC. Translating gives CASSPGQVLSYEQYF.

This clone was found a few times. The junction differs from germline at one of its ends, possibly a read error. The chain is built from TRBV5-8 and TRBJ1-6; TRBD1 might be the D (5 bases). The V gene's germline CDR1 is SGHTS and CDR2 YDEGEE. The CDR3 covers 8 residues. The CDR3 coding sequence is TGTGCCAGCAGCGACAGACGGTTT. It encodes CASSDRRF.

This chain links TRBV7-9 with TRBJ1-2; 10 nucleotides agree with TRBD1. This CDR3 has 14 amino acids. Per germline, CDR1 SEHNR and CDR2 FQNEAQ (reference sequence). After removal of 4 bases from V and 6 bases from J, the junction contained 5 bases not matched to a gene. CDR3 nucleotide sequence: TGTGCCAGCAGCTCTCGACAGGGGGCACATGGCTACACCTTC. Translating it yields CASSSRQGAHGYTF.

In its sample, this clone was seen a few times. The gene calls are TRBV4-1 and TRBJ1-2; 7 nucleotides line up with TRBD1. The CDR3 has 17 residues. Germline V gene data show CDR1 as MGHRA and CDR2 as YSYEKL. The trim removed 0 bases at V and 5 bases at J, leaving 12 bases unmatched. The CDR3 is CASSQDPSDRRGYGYTF. The CDR3 nucleotides read TGCGCCAGCAGCCAAGATCCCTCGGACAGGAGGGGGTATGGCTACACCTTC.

The rearrangement links TRBV30 to TRBJ1-5, with a tentative D call TRBD1 (5 bases). Germline V lookup: CDR1 GTSNPN, CDR2 SVGIG (reference sequence). V dropped 5 bases and J dropped 2 bases, with 10 bases sitting between them. The CDR3 covers 13 residues. CDR3 DNA: TGTGCCTGGGGAACAGGAGGCAATCAGCCCCAGCATTTT. It codes for CAWGTGGNQPQHF.

This clone was observed a single time. The chain has TRBV9 and TRBJ2-7, with D perhaps TRBD1 or TRBD2 (5 bases each). The ends were cut back, 3 bases at V and 3 bases at J, with 19 bases in the middle. CDR3 length equals 16 residues. Germline CDR1 SGDLS, CDR2 YYNGEE. For the CDR3, the DNA is TGTGCCAGCAGCGCTGGGAGTCCAGGGTATGTCTACGAGCAGTACTTC. It is translated as CASSAGSPGYVYEQYF.

This clone counts as large. This chain links TRBV4-2 with TRBJ2-7; 10 bases map to TRBD2. CDR3 length equals 15 residues. CDR1 and CDR2 (germline): LGHNA, YNFKEQ. The J segment lost 0 bases and the V segment lost 1 base, leaving 0 bases of the junction unmatched. Here the CDR3 reads CASSQGLAGSYEQYF. For the CDR3, the DNA is TGTGCCAGCAGCCAAGGACTAGCGGGCTCCTACGAGCAGTACTTC.

This clone has more than one count but fewer than ten. The chain has TRBV27 and TRBJ2-7; TRBD1 aligns across 8 bases. In germline, CDR1 is MNHEY, CDR2 SMNVEV (reference sequence). The V segment lost 10 bases and the J segment 4 bases; nucleotides outside the gene matches: 18. This CDR3 has 16 residues. The CDR3 reads CATSYQLRDRPYEQYF. As DNA, the CDR3 is TGTGCCACCAGCTATCAACTCCGGGACAGGCCTTACGAGCAGTACTTC.

The V call is TRBV5-6, the J call TRBJ1-5, with a tentative D call TRBD1 (6 bases). The CDR3 runs 14 residues. The V end was cut by 4 bases, the J end by 0 bases, with 8 bases between. The germline gives CDR1 SGHDT, CDR2 YYEEEE. CDR3 loop: CASSVTGSNQPQHF. The CDR3 DNA follows: TGTGCCAGCAGCGTGACAGGTAGCAATCAGCCCCAGCATTTT.

The rearrangement links TRBV18 to TRBJ2-5; D gene ambiguous. V was clipped by 5 bases and J by 5 bases, with 12 bases between them. This CDR3 has 13 amino acids. Germline V gene data show CDR1 as KGHSH and CDR2 as LQKENI. CDR3 in DNA: TGTGCCAGCTCAACCGGTACGTCGGAGACCCAGTACTTC. Translated: CASSTGTSETQYF.

This clone turned up a few times. The rearrangement uses TRBV7-2 and TRBJ2-5; the D gene is possibly TRBD2 (6 bases). The CDR3 runs 13 residues. V was cut by 10 bases and J by 5 bases, with 17 bases left in between. Germline loops: CDR1 SGHTA, CDR2 FQGNSA. CDR3 DNA sequence: TGTGCCAATCTTACGGAGGGGCCGGAGACCCAGTACTTC. Translation: CANLTEGPETQYF.

By sample share, this clone is large. The chain employs TRBV6-1 and TRBJ1-4; D uncertain. The V and J ends lost 3 bases and 1 base respectively, with 9 bases between them. The V gene's germline CDR1 is MNHNS and CDR2 SASEGT. This CDR3 is built from 15 residues. CDR3 sequence: CASSEVGGTNEKLFF. Written as DNA, the CDR3 is TGTGCCAGCAGTGAGGTCGGCGGAACTAATGAAAAACTGTTTTTT.

V and J are TRBV21-1 and TRBJ1-1. TRBV21-1 is a recognized pseudogene. The length of the CDR3 is 15 residues. The CDR3 nucleotides are TGTGCCAGCAGCAAAGGGAGAGGAGGGAACACTGAAGCTTTCTTT. This encodes CASSKGRGGNTEAFF.

The chain is built from TRBV2 and TRBJ1-1; TRBD1 aligns across 8 bases. CDR3 length: 13 residues. Germline trimming cut 3 bases from V and 10 bases from J; bases unmatched to any gene: 7. Germline loops: CDR1 SNHLY, CDR2 FYNNEI. The CDR3 nucleotides are TGTGCCAGCAGTGAGGCAGGGGGCGGCGGAGCTTTCTTT. Amino acid sequence: CASSEAGGGGAFF.

This CDR3 is CASSQERTGELFF. CDR3 nucleotide sequence: TGCGCCAGCAGCCAAGAGCGCACCGGGGAGCTGTTTTTT. The chain has TRBV4-1 and TRBJ2-2; D remains ambiguous. V lost 0 bases, J lost 4 bases, and 3 bases lay in between. The CDR3 has 13 residues. The germline CDR1 and CDR2 sequences are MGHRA and YSYEKL.

The chain carries TRBV5-1 and TRBJ2-1, with D maybe TRBD1 (6 bases). This CDR3 comprises 14 residues. CDR1 is SGHRS and CDR2 is YFSETQ in the germline V gene. V was pared by 0 bases and J by 2 bases, with 6 bases between. The CDR3 loop is CASSLDRAYNEQFF. The CDR3 DNA sequence: TGCGCCAGCAGCTTGGACAGGGCCTACAATGAGCAGTTCTTC.

The chain links TRBV6-6 to TRBJ1-2, with D possibly matching TRBD1 (6 bases). Trimming left V 2 bases short and J 0 bases short, with 13 bases between. From germline, CDR1 is MNHNY and CDR2 SVGAGI (reference sequence). The length of the CDR3 is 16 residues. The CDR3 nucleotides are TGTGCCAGCAGTTACGGGGGCCGGCCACCTAACTATGGCTACACCTTC. Amino acids: CASSYGGRPPNYGYTF.

This clone was picked up a small number of times. This rearrangement joins TRBV4-2 to TRBJ2-1; TRBD2 matches at 8 bases. This CDR3 has 15 amino acids. V lost 1 base, J lost 6 bases, and 5 bases stayed unmatched. Looked up from germline, CDR1 is LGHNA and CDR2 is YNFKEQ. For the CDR3, the DNA is TGTGCCAGCAGCCAAGCGGGGGGGCCGGTCAATGAGCAGTTCTTC. This gives the protein CASSQAGGPVNEQFF.

V usage is TRBV6-1 and J usage is TRBJ2-7; D unclear. Trimming cost V 3 bases and J 0 bases, with 9 bases left between them. The V gene's germline CDR1 is MNHNS and CDR2 SASEGT. CDR3 length: 14 residues. The CDR3 sequence is CASSEASPSYEQYF. The CDR3 nucleotides are TGTGCCAGCAGTGAGGCGTCGCCCTCCTACGAGCAGTACTTC.

The genes are TRBV19 and TRBJ1-2; weak D call: TRBD1 (5 bases). Germline CDR1 is LNHDA and CDR2 is SQIVND (reference sequence). CDR3 length equals 15 residues. With 5 bases removed from V and 4 bases from J, the gap between germline ends came to 17 bases. CDR3 sequence (DNA): TGTGCCAGTAGTGGGACGTGGGGGGGAGGCTATGGCTACACCTTC. It codes for CASSGTWGGGYGYTF.

The gene calls are TRBV30 and TRBJ1-3; D remains unclear. Germline CDR1 is GTSNPN and CDR2 is SVGIG (reference sequence). The length of the CDR3 is 15 residues. Between the trimmed V and J ends, which lost 0 bases and 2 bases, there was a span of 11 bases. This CDR3 is CAWSVLGQAGNTIYF. The CDR3 DNA is TGTGCCTGGAGTGTACTCGGCCAGGCTGGAAACACCATATATTTT.

This chain connects TRBV7-9 to TRBJ1-2; D might be TRBD1 (6 bases). CDR3 length: 18 residues. Trimming removed 1 base at V and 2 bases at J, with 20 bases between. Germline assignment: CDR1 SEHNR and CDR2 FQNEAQ (reference sequence). As DNA, the CDR3 is TGTGCCAGCAGCTTAGTGGGGGGGCAGGGGTTTCACAACTATGGCTACACCTTC. It encodes CASSLVGGQGFHNYGYTF.

The V gene is TRBV28, the J gene TRBJ1-1; no firm D call. The germline gives CDR1 MDHEN, CDR2 SYDVKM. V dropped 4 bases and J dropped 3 bases, with 6 bases sitting between them. The CDR3 sequence is 12 residues long. The CDR3 nucleotides are TGTGCCAGCAGTTATCCTTACACTGAAGCTTTCTTT. Translation gives CASSYPYTEAFF.

The rearrangement joins TRBV7-2 to TRBJ1-6, with no clear D. CDR3 length equals 12 residues. The V end lost 3 bases, the J end lost 9 bases, and 6 bases lay between the germline ends. Per the germline V gene, CDR1 is SGHTA and CDR2 is FQGNSA. This CDR3 reads CASSLEVSPLHF. In nucleotides, the CDR3 is TGTGCCAGCAGCTTGGAAGTTTCACCCCTCCACTTT.

V is TRBV9 and J is TRBJ1-2; tentative D call: TRBD1 (5 bases). CDR3 length equals 13 residues. The V end lost 2 bases, the J end lost 7 bases, and 12 bases lay between the germline ends. In germline, CDR1 is SGDLS, CDR2 YYNGEE. CDR3 sequence: CASSVQGVPGYTF. As DNA, the CDR3 is TGTGCCAGCAGCGTCCAAGGGGTCCCTGGCTACACCTTC.

The chain is built from TRBV27 and TRBJ1-5; D not resolved. V shed 5 bases and J shed 5 bases, with 10 bases lying between them. Germline CDR1 is MNHEY and CDR2 is SMNVEV (reference sequence). This CDR3 contains 13 residues. This chain's CDR3 is CASSPRWDQPQHF. The CDR3 DNA follows: TGTGCCAGCAGTCCAAGGTGGGATCAGCCCCAGCATTTT.

The chain employs TRBV18 and TRBJ1-4; tentative D call: TRBD1 (5 bases). The CDR3 is made up of 14 amino acids. CDR1 and CDR2 from the germline V gene are KGHSH and LQKENI. Trimming removed 3 bases at V and 14 bases at J, with 19 bases between. CDR3 sequence: CASSPGRANEGLFF. CDR3 DNA: TGTGCCAGCTCACCGGGAAGAGCTAATGAGGGGCTGTTTTTT. The full variable domain, with the rest looked up from reference TRBV18 and TRBJ1-4, is NAGVMQNPRHLVRRRGQEARLRCSPMKGHSHVYWYRQLPEEGLKFMVYLQKENIIDESGMPKERFSAEFPKEGPSILRIQQVVRGDSAAYFCASSPGRANEGLFFGSGTQLSVL.